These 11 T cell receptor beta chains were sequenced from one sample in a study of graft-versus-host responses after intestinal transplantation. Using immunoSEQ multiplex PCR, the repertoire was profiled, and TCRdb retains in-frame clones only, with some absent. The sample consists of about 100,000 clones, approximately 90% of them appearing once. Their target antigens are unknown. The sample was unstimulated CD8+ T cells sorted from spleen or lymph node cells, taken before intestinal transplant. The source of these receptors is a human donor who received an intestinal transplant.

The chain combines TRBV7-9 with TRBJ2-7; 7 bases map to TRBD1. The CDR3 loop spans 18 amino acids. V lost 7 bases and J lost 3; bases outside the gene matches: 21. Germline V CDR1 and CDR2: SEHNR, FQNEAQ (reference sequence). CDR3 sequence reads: CASTPQPPGGYGYYEQYF. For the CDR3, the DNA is TGTGCCAGCACCCCCCAGCCGCCAGGGGGTTATGGATACTACGAGCAGTACTTC.

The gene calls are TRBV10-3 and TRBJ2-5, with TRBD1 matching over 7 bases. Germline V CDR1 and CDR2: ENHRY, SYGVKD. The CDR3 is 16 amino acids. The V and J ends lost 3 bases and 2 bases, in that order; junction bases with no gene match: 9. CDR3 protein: CAISDISGQKQETQYF. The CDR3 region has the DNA TGTGCCATCAGTGATATCTCGGGACAGAAACAAGAGACCCAGTACTTC.

The CDR3, as DNA: TGTGCCTGGAGCGGGGGGGATACGCAGTATTTT. This translates into CAWSGGDTQYF. The genes are TRBV30 and TRBJ2-3, with 7 bases matching TRBD2. CDR3 size: 11 residues. Per the germline V gene, CDR1 is GTSNPN and CDR2 is SVGIG (reference sequence). V trimming: 3 bases; J trimming: 6 bases; junction bases outside the gene matches: 0. Looking up the rest from reference TRBV30 and TRBJ2-3 gives the full variable domain: SQTIHQWPATLVQPVGSPLSLECTVEGTSNPNLYWYRQAAGRGLQLLFYSVGIGQISSEVPQNLSASRPQDRQFILSSKKLLLSDSGFYLCAWSGGDTQYFGPGTRLTVL.

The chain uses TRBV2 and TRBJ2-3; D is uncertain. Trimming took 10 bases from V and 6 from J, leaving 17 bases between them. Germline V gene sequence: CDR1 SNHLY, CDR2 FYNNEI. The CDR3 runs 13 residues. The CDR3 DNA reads TGTGCCAATGGTTGGCCGATCGGGGATACGCAGTATTTT. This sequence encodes CANGWPIGDTQYF.

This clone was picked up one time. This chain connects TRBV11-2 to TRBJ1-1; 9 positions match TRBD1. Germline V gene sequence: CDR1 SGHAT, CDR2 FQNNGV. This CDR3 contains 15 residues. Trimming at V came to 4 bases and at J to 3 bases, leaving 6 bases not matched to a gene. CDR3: CASSSTGGRDTEAFF. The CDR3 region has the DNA TGTGCCAGCAGCTCGACAGGGGGAAGGGACACTGAAGCTTTCTTT.

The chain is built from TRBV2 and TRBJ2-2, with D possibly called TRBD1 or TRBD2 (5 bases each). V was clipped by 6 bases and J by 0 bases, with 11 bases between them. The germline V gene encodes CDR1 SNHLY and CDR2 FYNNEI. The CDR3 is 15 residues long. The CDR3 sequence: CASRRGATNTGELFF. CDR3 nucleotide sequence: TGTGCCAGCAGGAGGGGAGCAACGAACACCGGGGAGCTGTTTTTT.

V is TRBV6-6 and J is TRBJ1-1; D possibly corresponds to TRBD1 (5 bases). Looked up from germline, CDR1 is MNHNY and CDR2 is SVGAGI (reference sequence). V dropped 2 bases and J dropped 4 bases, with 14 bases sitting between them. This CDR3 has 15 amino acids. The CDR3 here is CASSYPERGTTEAFF. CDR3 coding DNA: TGTGCCAGCAGTTACCCAGAGAGAGGGACCACTGAAGCTTTCTTT.

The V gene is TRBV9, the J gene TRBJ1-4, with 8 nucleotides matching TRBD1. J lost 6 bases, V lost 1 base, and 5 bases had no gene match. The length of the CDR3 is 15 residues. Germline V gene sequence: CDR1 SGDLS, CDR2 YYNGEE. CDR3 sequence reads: CASSVTGTGDEKLFF. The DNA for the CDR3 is TGTGCCAGCAGCGTAACCGGGACAGGAGATGAAAAACTGTTTTTT. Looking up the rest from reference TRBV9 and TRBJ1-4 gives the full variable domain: DSGVTQTPKHLITATGQRVTLRCSPRSGDLSVYWYQQSLDQGLQFLIQYYNGEERAKGNILERFSAQQFPDLHSELNLSSLELGDSALYFCASSVTGTGDEKLFFGSGTQLSVL.

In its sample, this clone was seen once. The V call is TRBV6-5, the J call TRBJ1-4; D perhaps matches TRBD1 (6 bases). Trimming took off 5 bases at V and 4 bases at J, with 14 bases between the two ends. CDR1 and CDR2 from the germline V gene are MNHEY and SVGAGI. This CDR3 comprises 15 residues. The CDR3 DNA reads TGTGCCAGCAGTAAAACAGGGTCCGATAATGAAAAACTGTTTTTT. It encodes CASSKTGSDNEKLFF.

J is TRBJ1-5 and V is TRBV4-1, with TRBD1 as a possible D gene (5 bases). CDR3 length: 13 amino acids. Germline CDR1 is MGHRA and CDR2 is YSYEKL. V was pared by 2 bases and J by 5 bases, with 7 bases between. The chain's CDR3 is CASSQQQDQPQHF. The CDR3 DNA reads TGCGCCAGCAGCCAACAACAGGATCAGCCCCAGCATTTT.

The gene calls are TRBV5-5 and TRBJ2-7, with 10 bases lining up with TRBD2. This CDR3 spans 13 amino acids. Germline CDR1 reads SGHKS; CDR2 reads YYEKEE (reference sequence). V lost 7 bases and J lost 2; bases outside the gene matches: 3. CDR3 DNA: TGTGCCAGCGGGACTAGCGCTACCTACGAGCAGTACTTC. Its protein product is CASGTSATYEQYF.